This T cell receptor beta chain originates from a study of blood T cell repertoires in COVID-19. The overall study: The samples span acute and convalescent COVID-19 from the United States, Italy and Spain. The cDNA or gDNA used as material had been derived from T cells, B-cell-depleted T cells, or PBMCs.

The V gene lost 3 bases and the J gene lost 0 bases, with 14 bases spanning the gap. Germline CDR1 is LNHDA and CDR2 is SQIVND (reference sequence). This CDR3 spans 17 amino acids. Clinical history as reported by participants underpinned cohort assignment. Recovery meant two consecutive negative NP/OP PCR tests, professional clearance, or resolved symptoms. The repertoire was sequenced with immunoSEQ multiplex PCR; TCRdb's copy has only in-frame clones and lacks some. The data contain more than 200,000 clones, around nine tenths of them singletons. The origin of this receptor is a woman between 45 and 65 years old who had recovered from COVID-19. This chain links TRBV19 with TRBJ1-4; no reliable D call. Sequences were obtained from PBMCs or T cells enriched from blood (not recorded which). The CDR3 coding sequence is TGTGCCAGTAGTATTTTGTCCCAGAGGACAACTAATGAAAAACTGTTTTTT. Protein sequence: CASSILSQRTTNEKLFF.